The 4 T cell receptor beta chains given below trace back to one sample, sequenced in a study of neurological immune-mediated disorders. As to time point: technical triplicate 2. TCRdb re-analysed the 5' RACE reads in MiXCR, keeping a single row per CDR3 protein. This sample has 25,000 to 35,000 distinct CDR3 sequences; about 14% occur once, and the top ten carry approximately 5%. Sequenced material: CD4+ T cells from blood. The origin of the receptors is a female donor with HTLV-1-associated myelopathy (HAM/TSP).

There are many counts of this clonotype. The chain recombines TRBV15 with TRBJ2-7; D remains unclear. V was trimmed by 1 base and J by 4 bases, leaving 11 bases between them. CDR1 is LNHNV and CDR2 is YYDKDF in the germline V gene (reference sequence). The CDR3 contains 14 residues. In nucleotides, the CDR3 is TGTGCCACCAGCAGAGGGATCACGGGTTACGAGCAGTACTTC. It translates to CATSRGITGYEQYF.

The rearrangement links TRBV29-1 to TRBJ1-1, with D possibly TRBD1 on 5 matching bases. This CDR3 has 11 amino acids. Germline V gene sequence: CDR1 SQVTM, CDR2 ANQGSEA. Between the trimmed V and J ends, which lost 4 bases and 11 bases, there was a span of 14 bases. This chain's CDR3 is CSVGVGEGAFF. DNA of the CDR3: TGCAGCGTTGGAGTTGGGGAGGGGGCTTTCTTT.

This clonotype occurred many times. The V call is TRBV3-1, the J call TRBJ2-5; D is possibly TRBD2 (5 bases). From germline, CDR1 is LGHDT and CDR2 YNNKEL (reference sequence). Trimming shortened V by 2 bases and J by 2 bases, and 18 bases separated the two germline ends. The CDR3 totals 17 residues. CDR3 in DNA: TGTGCCAGCAGCCAATCGTTCCTAGCCGACACACAAGAGACCCAGTACTTC. It encodes CASSQSFLADTQETQYF.

The CDR3 loop reads CASSPTSRPYEQYF. The CDR3 DNA is TGTGCCAGCAGTCCGACCTCCAGACCCTACGAGCAGTACTTC. The chain is built from TRBV2 and TRBJ2-7, with unresolved D. Germline CDR1 reads SNHLY; CDR2 reads FYNNEI. V was pared by 5 bases and J by 2 bases, with 13 bases between. CDR3 length: 14 residues.